What follows are 27 T cell receptor beta chains derived from one specimen sequenced in a study of blood T cell repertoires in COVID-19 (TCRdb year 2020). Library preparation used the immunoSEQ multiplex PCR assay. What TCRdb holds here is the immuneACCESS table cut down to in-frame rearrangements. Part of the clones is not present; checked against another copy, under half of the missing clones reflect an unresolved V gene, and the others are unexplained. Within this sample are approximately 250,000 clones, with approximately 82% of them counted one time only. The top ten constitute approximately 15% of the sample. Sequences were obtained from PBMCs or T cells enriched from blood (not recorded which). The source of these receptors is a man aged 40-55 years who had recovered from COVID-19.

V and J are TRBV7-8 and TRBJ1-1; the D is unclear. V lost 1 base, J lost 0 bases, and 9 bases lay in between. The CDR3 has 15 residues. CDR1 is SGHVS and CDR2 is FQNEAQ in the germline V gene. This CDR3 is CASSLVGSMNTEAFF. CDR3 sequence (DNA): TGTGCCAGCAGCTTAGTTGGGAGTATGAACACTGAAGCTTTCTTT. Supplemented by reference TRBV7-8 and TRBJ1-1, the full variable domain reads GAGVSQSPRYKVAKRGQDVALRCDPISGHVSLFWYQQALGQGPEFLTYFQNEAQLDKSGLPSDRFFAERPEGSVSTLKIQRTQQEDSAVYLCASSLVGSMNTEAFFGQGTRLTVV.

The gene calls are TRBV5-1 and TRBJ2-2; D not resolved. Germline V gives CDR1 SGHRS, CDR2 YFSETQ. V lost 2 bases and J lost 2, with 10 bases in between. The CDR3 is 15 amino acids. The CDR3 loop reads CASSFESPNTGELFF. In DNA form, the CDR3 reads TGCGCCAGCAGCTTCGAAAGCCCTAACACCGGGGAGCTGTTTTTT.

The chain couples TRBV24-1 to TRBJ2-6; tentatively, D is TRBD1 (6 bases). CDR3 length: 17 amino acids. CDR1 and CDR2 from the germline V gene are KGHDR and SFDVKD. Between the trimmed V and J ends, which lost 3 bases and 4 bases, there was a span of 15 bases. As DNA, the CDR3 is TGTGCCACCAGTGATGGGCCAGGGGTACCCGGGGCCAACGTCCTGACTTTC. This codes for CATSDGPGVPGANVLTF.

J is TRBJ1-1 and V is TRBV2; tentatively, D is TRBD1 (6 bases). Germline V CDR1 and CDR2: SNHLY, FYNNEI. The CDR3 consists of 13 residues. Trimming stripped 8 bases from V and 0 bases from J, with 10 bases between. This CDR3 reads CASGQLMNTEAFF. CDR3 in DNA: TGTGCCAGCGGACAGTTAATGAACACTGAAGCTTTCTTT.

This chain links TRBV5-1 with TRBJ1-2; D gene ambiguous. V was pared by 0 bases and J by 1 base, with 4 bases between. Germline V gene sequence: CDR1 SGHRS, CDR2 YFSETQ. The CDR3 extends over 13 amino acids. For the CDR3, the DNA is TGCGCCAGCAGCTTGGGACTTAACTATGGCTACACCTTC. It is translated as CASSLGLNYGYTF.

The sample holds one count of this clone. The same CDR3 can be traced to other DNA sequences in this sample. The rearrangement uses TRBV18 and TRBJ1-1; 11 positions match TRBD1. The germline CDR1 and CDR2 sequences are KGHSH and LQKENI. CDR3 length equals 14 residues. The V and J ends lost 4 bases and 5 bases, in that order; junction bases with no gene match: 3. CDR3 bases: TGTGCCAGCTCACAGGGACAGGGGGGGACTGAAGCTTTCTTT. It yields the protein CASSQGQGGTEAFF.

This chain uses TRBV2 with TRBJ1-1, with D tentatively TRBD1 (5 bases). V lost 5 bases, J lost 1 base, and 8 bases lay in between. There are 13 residues in the CDR3. Germline V lookup: CDR1 SNHLY, CDR2 FYNNEI. CDR3 nucleotide sequence: TGTGCCAGCAGTTTAGGGGAGAACACTGAAGCTTTCTTT. Its translation: CASSLGENTEAFF.

Only one count was recorded for this clone. The rearrangement uses TRBV9 and TRBJ2-1, with TRBD1 matching 8 bases. Looked up from germline, CDR1 is SGDLS and CDR2 is YYNGEE. The CDR3 extends over 14 amino acids. V trimming: 4 bases; J trimming: 8 bases; junction bases outside the gene matches: 8. CDR3 sequence: CASSPRTGFDEQFF. CDR3 nucleotides: TGTGCCAGCAGCCCTCGGACAGGGTTTGATGAGCAGTTCTTC. Full variable domain (missing parts from reference TRBV9 and TRBJ2-1): DSGVTQTPKHLITATGQRVTLRCSPRSGDLSVYWYQQSLDQGLQFLIQYYNGEERAKGNILERFSAQQFPDLHSELNLSSLELGDSALYFCASSPRTGFDEQFFGPGTRLTVL.

The chain couples TRBV5-4 to TRBJ2-1; tentative D call: TRBD2 (6 bases). The CDR3 loop spans 14 amino acids. Between the trimmed V and J ends, which lost 4 bases and 6 bases, there was a span of 14 bases. Germline V CDR1 and CDR2: SGHNT, YYREEE (reference sequence). The CDR3 DNA sequence: TGTGCCAGCAGCCTCTCGGGGGACTTCAATGAGCAGTTCTTC. This sequence encodes CASSLSGDFNEQFF. Full variable domain (outside the CDR3, taken from reference TRBV5-4 and TRBJ2-1): ETGVTQSPTHLIKTRGQQVTLRCSSQSGHNTVSWYQQALGQGPQFIFQYYREEENGRGNFPPRFSGLQFPNYSSELNVNALELDDSALYLCASSLSGDFNEQFFGPGTRLTVL.

The chain links TRBV5-4 to TRBJ2-1; 14 bases map to TRBD2. CDR3 length: 16 amino acids. Germline CDR1 reads SGHNT; CDR2 reads YYREEE (reference sequence). V gave up 4 bases and J gave up 3 bases; unmatched junction bases: 3. Written as DNA, the CDR3 is TGTGCCAGCAGCCGGGGACTAGCGGGAGACTACAATGAGCAGTTCTTC. Protein: CASSRGLAGDYNEQFF.

This chain connects TRBV19 to TRBJ1-2; a weak D match, TRBD1 (5 bases). V shed 4 bases and J shed 5 bases, with 17 bases lying between them. Germline V gene lookup returns CDR1 LNHDA and CDR2 SQIVND (reference sequence). CDR3 length: 15 residues. The CDR3 bases are TGTGCCAGTAGTACCCCAGCCGTGGGGGGGTATGGCTACACCTTC. It specifies CASSTPAVGGYGYTF.

The chain combines TRBV4-1 with TRBJ1-6; D is perhaps TRBD1 (5 bases). This CDR3 has 17 amino acids. The germline CDR1 and CDR2 sequences are MGHRA and YSYEKL. V lost 0 bases to trimming and J lost 4 bases, with 13 bases between them. The CDR3 loop reads CASSQDKGQGYNSPLHF. Here the CDR3 DNA reads TGCGCCAGCAGCCAAGATAAGGGGCAAGGTTATAATTCACCCCTCCACTTT.

The count of this clone is one. The V call is TRBV11-3, the J call TRBJ2-3; 7 bases map to TRBD2. This CDR3 spans 15 amino acids. With 2 bases clipped from V and 2 bases from J, the junction kept 4 bases outside the gene matches. The germline V gene has CDR1 SGHNT and CDR2 YENEEA. CDR3 protein: CASSLSLADTDTQYF. CDR3 nucleotide sequence: TGTGCCAGCAGCTTAAGTCTAGCGGACACAGATACGCAGTATTTT.

The DNA for the CDR3 is TGTGCCAGCAGCTGGGGGGGGGCGCGTACGCTAGCTTTCTTT. Encoded protein: CASSWGGARTLAFF. The chain combines TRBV7-8 with TRBJ1-1; D is possibly TRBD1 (6 bases). CDR3 size: 14 residues. V lost 4 bases and J lost 10, with 19 bases in between. Per germline, CDR1 SGHVS and CDR2 FQNEAQ.

This chain connects TRBV28 to TRBJ1-2, with TRBD1 matching over 8 bases. Germline loops: CDR1 MDHEN, CDR2 SYDVKM. The CDR3 totals 14 residues. V lost 5 bases, J lost 6 bases, and 8 bases stayed unmatched. As DNA, the CDR3 is TGTGCCAGCAGTGCCTCCGGGACAGGTGATGGCTACACCTTC. Its translation: CASSASGTGDGYTF.

This clone was picked up a small number of times. The V call is TRBV29-1, the J call TRBJ1-5; 9 bases are a match to TRBD1. This CDR3 has 15 amino acids. The germline V gene has CDR1 SQVTM and CDR2 ANQGSEA. The ends lost 0 bases at V and 7 bases at J; junction bases unmatched: 7. The CDR3 protein is CSVEEGQGYRQPQHF. The CDR3 region has the DNA TGCAGCGTTGAAGAAGGACAGGGGTATAGACAGCCCCAGCATTTT.

This clone has only one observation. The chain recombines TRBV6-5 with TRBJ2-5; D possibly corresponds to TRBD2 (5 bases). CDR3 length: 12 amino acids. V was clipped by 10 bases and J by 4 bases, with 13 bases between them. Germline V gives CDR1 MNHEY, CDR2 SVGAGI. The CDR3 nucleotides are TGTGCCACCCGGGGATTTGGAGAGACCCAGTACTTC. It encodes CATRGFGETQYF.

The chain combines TRBV28 with TRBJ1-1, with 8 bases matching TRBD1. With 3 bases clipped from V and 7 bases from J, the junction kept 10 bases outside the gene matches. This CDR3 comprises 15 residues. Germline assignment: CDR1 MDHEN and CDR2 SYDVKM. This CDR3 is CASSLAGQGNIEAFF. The CDR3 coding sequence is TGTGCCAGCAGTTTGGCCGGACAGGGCAATATTGAAGCTTTCTTT.

This chain connects TRBV21-1 to TRBJ1-4; the table names TRBD1, a call not compared with the DNA. TRBV21-1 has pseudogene status. The CDR3 loop spans 14 amino acids. CDR3 region: CASSDPTGNEKLFF. Here the CDR3 DNA reads TGTGCCAGCAGTGACCCGACAGGGAATGAAAAACTGTTTTTT.

This chain uses TRBV30 with TRBJ1-4; a possible D gene is TRBD1 (5 bases). The V end lost 2 bases, the J end lost 7 bases, and 17 bases lay between the germline ends. Germline V CDR1 and CDR2: GTSNPN, SVGIG (reference sequence). There are 15 residues in the CDR3. CDR3 sequence (DNA): TGTGCCTGGAGTTTACCTACAGGTGCGCCTGAAAAACTGTTTTTT. Amino acid sequence: CAWSLPTGAPEKLFF.

V is TRBV7-3 and J is TRBJ1-5; D ambiguous. Trimming took 6 bases from V and 5 from J, leaving 8 bases between them. The V gene's germline CDR1 is SGHTA and CDR2 FQGTGA. This CDR3 has 12 amino acids. CDR3 region: CASRFGDQPQHF. CDR3 DNA: TGTGCCAGCAGGTTCGGGGATCAGCCCCAGCATTTT.

CDR3 nucleotides: TGTGCCAGCATTTTCGGGGAGTTTACAGATACGCAGTATTTT. Translating it yields CASIFGEFTDTQYF. This chain joins TRBV2 and TRBJ2-3; tentative D call: TRBD2 (5 bases). Germline V lookup: CDR1 SNHLY, CDR2 FYNNEI. V was shortened by 7 bases and J by 3 bases, with 14 bases between the two germline ends. The CDR3 has 14 residues.

This clone was found once. For the CDR3, the DNA is TGTGCCAGCAGTCGTACAGGGTCTGGCTATGGCTACACCTTC. It encodes CASSRTGSGYGYTF. V usage is TRBV27 and J usage is TRBJ1-2, with D maybe TRBD1 (6 bases). The length of the CDR3 is 14 residues. V dropped 5 bases and J dropped 4 bases, with 14 bases sitting between them. The germline gives CDR1 MNHEY, CDR2 SMNVEV (reference sequence).

The chain uses TRBV3-1 (or the pseudogene TRBV3-2) and TRBJ1-6, with TRBD1 matching over 7 bases. The V segment lost 1 base and the J segment 4 bases; nucleotides outside the gene matches: 4. This CDR3 is built from 16 residues. The germline gives CDR1 LGHDT, CDR2 YNNKEL (reference sequence). CDR3 in amino acids: CASSQGPRGYNSPLHF. The DNA of the CDR3 is TGTGCCAGCAGCCAAGGGCCCAGGGGGTATAATTCACCCCTCCACTTT.

J is TRBJ1-1 and V is TRBV7-2, with unresolved D. The CDR3 is 13 amino acids. Germline assignment: CDR1 SGHTA and CDR2 FQGNSA. Trimming pared 2 bases from V and 8 bases from J, leaving 12 bases between. CDR3 region: CASSLLSAREAFF. CDR3 in DNA: TGTGCCAGCAGCTTATTGTCAGCCAGGGAAGCTTTCTTT.

The chain links TRBV15 to TRBJ1-4; D gene uncertain. Germline-derived CDR1 and CDR2 are LNHNV and YYDKDF (reference sequence). The CDR3 spans 12 residues. The V end was cut by 4 bases, the J end by 12 bases, with 12 bases between. The DNA for the CDR3 is TGTGCCACCAGCATTGGGGAGCAGGAACTGTTTTTT. Protein sequence: CATSIGEQELFF.

This clone was picked up a small number of times. This chain connects TRBV7-2 to TRBJ2-5; 7 nucleotides align to TRBD2. The ends lost 2 bases at V and 0 bases at J; junction bases unmatched: 6. CDR3 length: 16 residues. Germline assignment: CDR1 SGHTA and CDR2 FQGNSA. This chain's CDR3 is CASSLRAGRYQETQYF. CDR3 in DNA: TGTGCCAGCAGCTTAAGAGCGGGGAGATACCAAGAGACCCAGTACTTC.